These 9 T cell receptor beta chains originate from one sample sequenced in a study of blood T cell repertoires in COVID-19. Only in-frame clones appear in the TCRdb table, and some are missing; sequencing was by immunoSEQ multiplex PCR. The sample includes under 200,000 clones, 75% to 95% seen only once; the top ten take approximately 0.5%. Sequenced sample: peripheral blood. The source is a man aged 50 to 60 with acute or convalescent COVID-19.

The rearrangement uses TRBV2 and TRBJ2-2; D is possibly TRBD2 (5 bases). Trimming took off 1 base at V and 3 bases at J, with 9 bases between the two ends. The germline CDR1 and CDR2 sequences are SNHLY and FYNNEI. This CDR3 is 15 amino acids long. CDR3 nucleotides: TGTGCCAGCAGTGAAGGAGGGCCTGACACCGGGGAGCTGTTTTTT. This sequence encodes CASSEGGPDTGELFF.

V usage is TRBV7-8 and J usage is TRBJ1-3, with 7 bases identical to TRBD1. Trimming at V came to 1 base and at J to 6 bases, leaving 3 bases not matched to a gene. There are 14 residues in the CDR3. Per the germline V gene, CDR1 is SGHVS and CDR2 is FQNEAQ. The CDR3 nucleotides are TGTGCCAGCAGCTTAGGAGGGGGCGCAAACACCATATATTTT. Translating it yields CASSLGGGANTIYF.

CDR3 region: CAWSVLGNTIYF. The CDR3 DNA sequence: TGTGCCTGGAGTGTACTAGGAAACACCATATATTTT. The chain recombines TRBV30 with TRBJ1-3; no clear D. The CDR3 length is 12 residues. The germline V and J ends were trimmed by 0 bases and 4 bases, with 4 bases remaining between them. The V gene's germline CDR1 is GTSNPN and CDR2 SVGIG (reference sequence).

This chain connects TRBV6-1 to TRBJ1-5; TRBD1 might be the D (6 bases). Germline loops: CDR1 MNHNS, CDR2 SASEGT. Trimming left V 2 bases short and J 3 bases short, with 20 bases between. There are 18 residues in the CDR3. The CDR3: CASSERSRTAGYNQPQHF. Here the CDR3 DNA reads TGTGCCAGCAGTGAAAGGTCGAGGACAGCCGGTTACAATCAGCCCCAGCATTTT.

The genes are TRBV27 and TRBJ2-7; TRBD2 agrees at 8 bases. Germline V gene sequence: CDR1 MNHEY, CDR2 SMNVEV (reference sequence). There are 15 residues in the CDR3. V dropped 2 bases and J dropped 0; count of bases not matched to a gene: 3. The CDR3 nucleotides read TGTGCCAGCAGTTTACTAGCGGGTTACTCCTACGAGCAGTACTTC. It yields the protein CASSLLAGYSYEQYF.

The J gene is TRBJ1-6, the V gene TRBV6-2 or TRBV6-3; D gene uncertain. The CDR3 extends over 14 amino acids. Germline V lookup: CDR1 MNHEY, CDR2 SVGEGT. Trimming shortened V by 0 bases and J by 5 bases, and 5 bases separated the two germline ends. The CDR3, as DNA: TGTGCCAGCAGTTACTCAGGAGATAATTCACCCCTCCACTTT. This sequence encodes CASSYSGDNSPLHF.

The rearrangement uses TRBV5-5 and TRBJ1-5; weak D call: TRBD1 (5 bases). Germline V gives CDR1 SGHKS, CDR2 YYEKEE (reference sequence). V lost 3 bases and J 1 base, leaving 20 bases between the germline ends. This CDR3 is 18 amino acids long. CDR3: CASSSDLRGGTSNQPQHF. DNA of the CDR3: TGTGCCAGCAGCTCGGACCTAAGGGGAGGGACGAGCAATCAGCCCCAGCATTTT. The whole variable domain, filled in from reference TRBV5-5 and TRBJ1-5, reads DAGVTQSPTHLIKTRGQQVTLRCSPISGHKSVSWYQQVLGQGPQFIFQYYEKEERGRGNFPDRFSARQFPNYSSELNVNALLLGDSALYLCASSSDLRGGTSNQPQHFGDGTRLSIL.

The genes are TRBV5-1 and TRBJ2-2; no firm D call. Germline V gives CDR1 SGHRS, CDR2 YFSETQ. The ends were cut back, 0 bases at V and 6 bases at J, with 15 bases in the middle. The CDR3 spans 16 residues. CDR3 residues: CASSLAQLVSSGELFF. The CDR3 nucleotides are TGCGCCAGCAGCTTGGCACAGTTAGTATCCTCCGGGGAGCTGTTTTTT.

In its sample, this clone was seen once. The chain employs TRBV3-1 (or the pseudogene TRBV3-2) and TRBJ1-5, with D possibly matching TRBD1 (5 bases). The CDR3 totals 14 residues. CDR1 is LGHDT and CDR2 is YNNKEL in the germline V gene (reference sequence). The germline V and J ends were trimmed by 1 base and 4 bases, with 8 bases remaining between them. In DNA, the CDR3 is TGTGCCAGCAGCCAAGCGTCAGGGAATCAGCCCCAGCATTTT. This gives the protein CASSQASGNQPQHF.